This T cell receptor beta chain was retrieved from a study of cytomegalovirus exposure and HLA in healthy donors. PCR involved 60 Vbeta and 13 Jbeta primers. Method: immunoSEQ multiplex PCR; TCRdb's copy keeps in-frame clones and lacks some. The repertoire holds fewer than 130,000 clones, with around 84% as singletons. What was sequenced was PBMCs. This clonotype originated in a woman in her thirties in good health and CMV-seronegative.

The CDR3 loop is CASSYPQGRGYGYTF. Written as DNA, the CDR3 is TGTGCCAGCAGTTACCCACAGGGTAGGGGCTATGGCTACACCTTC. The chain employs TRBV28 and TRBJ1-2, with TRBD1 as a possible D gene (6 bases). Trimming cost V 4 bases and J 4 bases, with 16 bases left between them. The germline CDR1 and CDR2 sequences are MDHEN and SYDVKM. The CDR3 loop spans 15 amino acids.